These T cell receptor beta chains were read from a single sample in a study of blood T cell repertoires in COVID-19. Some clones are missing from TCRdb's copy, which holds only in-frame ones; the method was immunoSEQ multiplex PCR. The table lists around 250,000 clones, 91% of them singletons. Sequenced material: PBMCs or T cells enriched from blood (not recorded which). Every receptor here comes from a human donor in a cohort exposed to, infected with or recovered from COVID-19 (not recorded which). The donor label of this sample is uncertain. The conserved cysteine and the conserved F or W are not part of the CDR3 here. Clone size appears in some rows only: once, few, many, or a class for an expanded clone.

>TRBJ2-5|NA|TRBV19
ASSHRYQETQY
>TRBJ1-2|NA|TRBV20-1
SAIYNGYT
>TRBJ2-6|NA|TRBV4-2
ASSQVGSSGANVLT
>TRBJ1-6|NA|TRBV10-3
AISESSRAYNSPLH
>TRBJ1-4|once|TRBV3-1/TRBV3-2
ASSHTRDSRTNEKLF
>TRBJ2-7|NA|TRBV7-6
ASSLERGGSYEQY
>TRBJ2-2|NA|TRBV27
ASSFGANTGELF
>TRBJ1-2|NA|TRBV5-5
ASSLAGRGYT
>TRBJ1-2|NA|TRBV7-8
ASSLEGLGSHGYT
>TRBJ2-7|NA|TRBV14
ASSQAPGRGEQY
>TRBJ2-7|NA|TRBV7-2
ASSLGRVYEQY
>TRBJ1-2|NA|TRBV13
ASSAGQGAGYT
>TRBJ1-4|once|TRBV24-1
ATSDAQGRGEKLF
>TRBJ1-6|NA|TRBV19
ASSMGQMSSYNSPLH
>TRBJ2-1|NA|TRBV5-6
ASSTDLRGSNEQF
>TRBJ2-3|NA|TRBV3-1/TRBV3-2
ASSQDPTSGVGDTQY
>TRBJ1-2|NA|TRBV27
ASRGFYGYT